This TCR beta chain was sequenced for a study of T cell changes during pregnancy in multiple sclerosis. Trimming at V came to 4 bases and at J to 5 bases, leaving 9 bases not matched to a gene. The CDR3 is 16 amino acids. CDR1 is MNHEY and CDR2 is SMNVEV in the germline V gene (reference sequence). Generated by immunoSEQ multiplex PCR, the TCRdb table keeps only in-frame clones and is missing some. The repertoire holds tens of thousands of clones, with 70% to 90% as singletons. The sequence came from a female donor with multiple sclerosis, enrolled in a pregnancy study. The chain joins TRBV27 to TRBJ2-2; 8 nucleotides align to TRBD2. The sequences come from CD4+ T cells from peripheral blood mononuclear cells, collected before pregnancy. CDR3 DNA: TGTGCCAGCAGTTCGTCGGGGGGGCTGCGAACCGGGGAGCTGTTTTTT. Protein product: CASSSSGGLRTGELFF.